The subject of this entry is one T cell receptor beta chain. Each CDR3 protein is one row after TCRdb ran MiXCR on the RT-PCR reads. The profile shows more than 600,000 distinct CDR3 sequences, around 14% of them singletons. The CDR3 is 13 amino acids. The V gene end was trimmed by 5 bases and the J gene end by 9 bases; junction bases not matched to a gene: 9. The germline CDR1 and CDR2 sequences are SQVTM and ANQGSEA. Sequenced sample: memory CD4+ T cells from blood. This clonotype originated in a female donor in good health, serving as a healthy control. The V call is TRBV29-1, the J call TRBJ1-5; 8 bases match TRBD1. In DNA, the CDR3 is TGCAGCGTTATTGGACAGGGCCTAGGGCCCCAGCATTTT. Translation gives CSVIGQGLGPQHF.